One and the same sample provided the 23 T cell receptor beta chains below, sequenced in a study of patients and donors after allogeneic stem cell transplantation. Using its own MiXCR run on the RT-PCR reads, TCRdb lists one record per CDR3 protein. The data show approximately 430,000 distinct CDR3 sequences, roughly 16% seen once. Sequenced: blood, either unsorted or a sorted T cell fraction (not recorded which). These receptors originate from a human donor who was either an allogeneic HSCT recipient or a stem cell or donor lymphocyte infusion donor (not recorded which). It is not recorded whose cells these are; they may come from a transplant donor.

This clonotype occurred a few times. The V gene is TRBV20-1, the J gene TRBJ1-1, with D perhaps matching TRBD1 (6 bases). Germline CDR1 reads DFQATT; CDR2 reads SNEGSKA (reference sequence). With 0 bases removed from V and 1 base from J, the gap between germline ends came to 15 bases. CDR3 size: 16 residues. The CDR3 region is CSARDPQGPGNTEAFF. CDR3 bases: TGCAGTGCTAGAGATCCGCAGGGGCCGGGGAACACTGAAGCTTTCTTT.

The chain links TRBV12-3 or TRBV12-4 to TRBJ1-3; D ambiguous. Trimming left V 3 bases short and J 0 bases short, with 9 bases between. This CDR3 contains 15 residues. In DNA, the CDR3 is TGTGCCAGCAGTTTTAGAGGGAACTCTGGAAACACCATATATTTT. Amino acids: CASSFRGNSGNTIYF.

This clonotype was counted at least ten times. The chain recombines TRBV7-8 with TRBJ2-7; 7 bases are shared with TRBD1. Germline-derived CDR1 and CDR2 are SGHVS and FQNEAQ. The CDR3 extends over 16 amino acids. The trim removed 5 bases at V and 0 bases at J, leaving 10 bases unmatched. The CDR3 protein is CASSPLNRGSSYEQYF. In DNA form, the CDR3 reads TGTGCCAGCAGCCCCTTAAACAGGGGTAGCTCCTACGAGCAGTACTTC.

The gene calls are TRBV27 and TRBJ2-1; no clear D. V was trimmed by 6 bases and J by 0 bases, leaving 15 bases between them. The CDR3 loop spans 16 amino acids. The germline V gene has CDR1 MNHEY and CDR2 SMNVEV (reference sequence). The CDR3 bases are TGTGCCAGCAGGCTTAATGGGGATGGCTCCTACAATGAGCAGTTCTTC. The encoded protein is CASRLNGDGSYNEQFF.

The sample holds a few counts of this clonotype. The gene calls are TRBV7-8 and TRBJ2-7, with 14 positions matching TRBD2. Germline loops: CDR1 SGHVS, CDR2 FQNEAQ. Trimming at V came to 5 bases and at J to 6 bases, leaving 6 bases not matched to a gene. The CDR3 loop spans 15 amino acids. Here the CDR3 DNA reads TGTGCCAGCAGCCCGGTGACTAGCGGGAGGGGCGAGCAGTACTTC. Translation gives CASSPVTSGRGEQYF. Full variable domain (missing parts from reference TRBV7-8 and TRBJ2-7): GAGVSQSPRYKVAKRGQDVALRCDPISGHVSLFWYQQALGQGPEFLTYFQNEAQLDKSGLPSDRFFAERPEGSVSTLKIQRTQQEDSAVYLCASSPVTSGRGEQYFGPGTRLTVT.

The CDR3 reads CATLRGAGSYGYTF. In DNA, the CDR3 is TGTGCCACCCTGCGGGGGGCAGGGAGCTATGGCTACACCTTC. The chain combines TRBV19 with TRBJ1-2; D may be TRBD1 (6 bases). CDR3 size: 14 residues. The germline V gene encodes CDR1 LNHDA and CDR2 SQIVND (reference sequence). V lost 10 bases and J 4 bases, leaving 19 bases between the germline ends.

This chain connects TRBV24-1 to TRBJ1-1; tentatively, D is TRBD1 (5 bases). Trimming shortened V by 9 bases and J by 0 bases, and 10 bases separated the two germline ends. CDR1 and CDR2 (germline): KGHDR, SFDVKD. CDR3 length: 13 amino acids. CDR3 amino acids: CATSGALNTEAFF. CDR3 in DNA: TGTGCCACCTCTGGGGCCCTGAACACTGAAGCTTTCTTT.

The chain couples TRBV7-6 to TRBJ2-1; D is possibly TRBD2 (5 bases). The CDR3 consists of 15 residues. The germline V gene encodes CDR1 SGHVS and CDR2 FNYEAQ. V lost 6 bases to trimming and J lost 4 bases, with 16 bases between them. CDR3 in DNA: TGTGCCAGCAGTCTGAGAGCGGTTCTGTACAATGAGCAGTTCTTC. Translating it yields CASSLRAVLYNEQFF.

The DNA for the CDR3 is TGCGCCAGCAGCCCTCCGGGACAGGGGCGAGCTTTCTTT. Translating it yields CASSPPGQGRAFF. The V and J genes are TRBV5-1 and TRBJ1-1; 10 bases are shared with TRBD1. CDR3 length: 13 residues. V lost 4 bases and J lost 10; bases outside the gene matches: 7. Germline CDR1 SGHRS, CDR2 YFSETQ.

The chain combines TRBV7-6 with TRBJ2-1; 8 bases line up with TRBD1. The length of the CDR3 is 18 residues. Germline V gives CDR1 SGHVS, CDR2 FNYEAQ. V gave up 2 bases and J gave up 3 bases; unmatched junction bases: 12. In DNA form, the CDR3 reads TGTGCCAGCAGCTTACCAAGGACAGGGCGAGGGGACTACAATGAGCAGTTCTTC. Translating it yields CASSLPRTGRGDYNEQFF.

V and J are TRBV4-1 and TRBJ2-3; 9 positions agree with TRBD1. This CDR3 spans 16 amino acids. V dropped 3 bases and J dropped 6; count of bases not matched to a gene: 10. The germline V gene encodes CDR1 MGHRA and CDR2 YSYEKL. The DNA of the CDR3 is TGCGCCAGCAGCCATTCCGGGACAGGGAAAGGGGATACGCAGTATTTT. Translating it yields CASSHSGTGKGDTQYF.

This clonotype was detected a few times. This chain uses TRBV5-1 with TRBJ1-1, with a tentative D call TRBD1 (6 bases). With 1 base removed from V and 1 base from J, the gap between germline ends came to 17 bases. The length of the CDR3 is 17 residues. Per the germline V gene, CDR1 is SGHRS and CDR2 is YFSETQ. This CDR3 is CASSLRPPGGGNTEAFF. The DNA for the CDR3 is TGCGCCAGCAGCTTGAGGCCCCCTGGAGGGGGGAACACTGAAGCTTTCTTT.

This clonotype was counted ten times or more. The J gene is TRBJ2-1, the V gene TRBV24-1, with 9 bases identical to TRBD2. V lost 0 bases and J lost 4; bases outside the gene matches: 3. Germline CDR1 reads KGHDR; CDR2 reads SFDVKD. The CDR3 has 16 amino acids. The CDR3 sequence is CATSDLPLAGYNEQFF. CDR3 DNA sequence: TGTGCCACCAGTGATTTGCCCCTAGCGGGGTACAATGAGCAGTTCTTC.

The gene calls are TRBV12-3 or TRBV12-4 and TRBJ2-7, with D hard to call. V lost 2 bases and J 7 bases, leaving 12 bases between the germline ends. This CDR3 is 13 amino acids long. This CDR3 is CASSLRQPREQYF. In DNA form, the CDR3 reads TGTGCCAGCAGTTTACGGCAGCCAAGGGAGCAGTACTTC.

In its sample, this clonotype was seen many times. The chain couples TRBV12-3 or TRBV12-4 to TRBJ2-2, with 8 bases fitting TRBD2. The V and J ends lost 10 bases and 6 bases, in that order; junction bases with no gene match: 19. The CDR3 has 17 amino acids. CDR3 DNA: TGTGCCATCCTCCCCGGACAGCGGGAGTCGTTGTCCGGGGAGCTGTTTTTT. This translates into CAILPGQRESLSGELFF.

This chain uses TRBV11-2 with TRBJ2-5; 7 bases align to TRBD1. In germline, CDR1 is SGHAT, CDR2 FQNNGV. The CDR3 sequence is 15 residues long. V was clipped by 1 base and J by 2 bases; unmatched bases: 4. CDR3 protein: CASSLVGQPQETQYF. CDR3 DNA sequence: TGTGCCAGCAGCTTAGTGGGACAGCCACAAGAGACCCAGTACTTC.

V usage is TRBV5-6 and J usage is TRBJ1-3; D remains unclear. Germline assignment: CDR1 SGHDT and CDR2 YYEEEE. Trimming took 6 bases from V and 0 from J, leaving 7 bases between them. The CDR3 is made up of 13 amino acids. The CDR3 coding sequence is TGTGCCAGCATTCCAAGCTCTGGAAACACCATATATTTT. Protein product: CASIPSSGNTIYF.

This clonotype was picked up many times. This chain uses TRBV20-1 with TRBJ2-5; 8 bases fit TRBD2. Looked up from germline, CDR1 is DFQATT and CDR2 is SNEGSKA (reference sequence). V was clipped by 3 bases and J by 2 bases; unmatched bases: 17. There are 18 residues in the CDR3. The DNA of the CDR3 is TGCAGTGCTAGTCGTTTTGGAAGGCTCACTAGCGGACAAGAGACCCAGTACTTC. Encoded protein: CSASRFGRLTSGQETQYF.

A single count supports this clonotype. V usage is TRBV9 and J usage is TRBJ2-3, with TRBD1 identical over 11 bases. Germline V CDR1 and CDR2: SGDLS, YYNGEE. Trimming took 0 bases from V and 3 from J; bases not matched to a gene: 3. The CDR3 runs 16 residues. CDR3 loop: CASSVVGQGATDTQYF. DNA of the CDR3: TGTGCCAGCAGCGTAGTAGGACAGGGGGCTACAGATACGCAGTATTTT. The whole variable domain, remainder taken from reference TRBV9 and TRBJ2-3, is DSGVTQTPKHLITATGQRVTLRCSPRSGDLSVYWYQQSLDQGLQFLIQYYNGEERAKGNILERFSAQQFPDLHSELNLSSLELGDSALYFCASSVVGQGATDTQYFGPGTRLTVL.

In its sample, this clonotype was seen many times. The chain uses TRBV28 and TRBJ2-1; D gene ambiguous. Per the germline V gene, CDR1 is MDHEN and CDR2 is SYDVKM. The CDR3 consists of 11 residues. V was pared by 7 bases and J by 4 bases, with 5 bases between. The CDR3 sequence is CASTDYNEQFF. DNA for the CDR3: TGTGCCAGCACTGATTACAATGAGCAGTTCTTC.

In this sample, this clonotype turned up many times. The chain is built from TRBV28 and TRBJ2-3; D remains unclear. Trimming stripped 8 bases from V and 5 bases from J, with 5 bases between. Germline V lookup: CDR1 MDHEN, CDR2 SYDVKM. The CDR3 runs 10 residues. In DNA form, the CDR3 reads TGTGCCAGCGGGGAAGATACGCAGTATTTT. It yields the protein CASGEDTQYF.

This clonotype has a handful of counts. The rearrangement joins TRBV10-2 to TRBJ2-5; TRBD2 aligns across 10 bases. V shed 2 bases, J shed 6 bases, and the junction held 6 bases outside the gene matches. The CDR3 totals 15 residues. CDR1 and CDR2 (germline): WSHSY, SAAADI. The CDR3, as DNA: TGCGCCAGCAGTGAGAGCGGGGGGGCCAGAAAGACCCAGTACTTC. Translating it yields CASSESGGARKTQYF.

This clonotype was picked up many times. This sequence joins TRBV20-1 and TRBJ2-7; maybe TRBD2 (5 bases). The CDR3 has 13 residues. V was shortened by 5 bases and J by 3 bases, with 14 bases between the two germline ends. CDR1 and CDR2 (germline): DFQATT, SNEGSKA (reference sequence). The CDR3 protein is CSADDPGIYEQYF. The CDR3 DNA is TGCAGTGCTGACGATCCCGGGATCTACGAGCAGTACTTC.